The 30 T cell receptor beta chains presented below share a single source sample, sequenced in a study of T cell changes during pregnancy in multiple sclerosis. Measured with immunoSEQ multiplex PCR; TCRdb has only the in-frame clones, and not every one. The table has under 65,000 clones, roughly 93% seen once. The sequencing used CD8+ T cells from peripheral blood mononuclear cells, collected in the second trimester of pregnancy. Receptor source: a female donor with multiple sclerosis, enrolled in a pregnancy study.

The J gene is TRBJ1-2, the V gene TRBV5-5; D ambiguous. Trimming left V 2 bases short and J 0 bases short, with 11 bases between. The germline V gene encodes CDR1 SGHKS and CDR2 YYEKEE (reference sequence). The CDR3 length is 15 residues. The CDR3 sequence is CASSFGLEANYGYTF. The CDR3 DNA follows: TGTGCCAGCAGCTTTGGACTCGAAGCTAACTATGGCTACACCTTC.

Here the CDR3 reads CASSFERFSYEQYF. The CDR3 DNA reads as TGTGCCAGCAGTTTCGAGCGGTTCTCCTACGAGCAGTACTTC. V is TRBV28 and J is TRBJ2-7, with D possibly being TRBD2 (5 bases). V lost 3 bases, J lost 0 bases, and 9 bases lay in between. Germline V gene lookup returns CDR1 MDHEN and CDR2 SYDVKM. CDR3 length: 14 residues.

This clone was detected only once. The chain joins TRBV2 to TRBJ2-1; tentative D call: TRBD2 (6 bases). V lost 1 base to trimming and J lost 4 bases, with 11 bases between them. Germline values: CDR1 SNHLY, CDR2 FYNNEI. The CDR3 runs to 15 residues. CDR3 bases: TGTGCCAGCAGTGAAGGGACTACCATTTACAATGAGCAGTTCTTC. Its translation is CASSEGTTIYNEQFF.

This chain links TRBV28 with TRBJ1-1, with TRBD1 identical over 7 bases. Germline CDR1 reads MDHEN; CDR2 reads SYDVKM. The V segment lost 8 bases and the J segment 6 bases; nucleotides outside the gene matches: 12. The CDR3 totals 14 residues. For the CDR3, the DNA is TGTGCCAGCTTGTTGACAGGGTTAGGAGCTGAAGCTTTCTTT. Encoded protein: CASLLTGLGAEAFF.

V and J are TRBV27 and TRBJ2-1; 7 positions match TRBD2. Per germline, CDR1 MNHEY and CDR2 SMNVEV (reference sequence). The V and J ends lost 6 bases and 8 bases, in that order; junction bases with no gene match: 4. There are 12 residues in the CDR3. Written as DNA, the CDR3 is TGTGCCAGCAGCACGGGAGGTGATGAGCAGTTCTTC. It is translated as CASSTGGDEQFF.

The rearrangement joins TRBV6-1 to TRBJ1-5; 7 nucleotides line up with TRBD1. Trimming took 4 bases from V and 4 from J; bases not matched to a gene: 4. Per the germline V gene, CDR1 is MNHNS and CDR2 is SASEGT. The length of the CDR3 is 14 residues. CDR3 in amino acids: CASSVGTENQPQHF. The CDR3 coding sequence is TGTGCCAGCAGTGTAGGGACAGAGAATCAGCCCCAGCATTTT.

The chain combines TRBV7-9 with TRBJ2-6, with 11 bases that match TRBD1. The CDR3 has 19 amino acids. Per germline, CDR1 SEHNR and CDR2 FQNEAQ (reference sequence). V was clipped by 1 base and J by 0 bases; unmatched bases: 5. The CDR3 DNA is TGTGCCAGCAGCTTAGATCCGGGACAGGGGGACTCTGGGGCCAACGTCCTGACTTTC. Amino acids: CASSLDPGQGDSGANVLTF.

The chain carries TRBV7-9 and TRBJ1-1; possibly TRBD1 for D (6 bases). Looked up from germline, CDR1 is SEHNR and CDR2 is FQNEAQ (reference sequence). This CDR3 has 16 residues. Trimming took off 5 bases at V and 4 bases at J, with 20 bases between the two ends. DNA of the CDR3: TGTGCCAGCAGCCGAACAGGGCAGGTATGGGGCACTGAAGCTTTCTTT. It is translated as CASSRTGQVWGTEAFF.

This clone was detected a few times. The chain is built from TRBV7-3 and TRBJ2-2; 8 nucleotides agree with TRBD2. The CDR3 contains 14 residues. Germline V gives CDR1 SGHTA, CDR2 FQGTGA. With 5 bases clipped from V and 5 bases from J, the junction kept 4 bases outside the gene matches. Here the CDR3 reads CASSERGYTGELFF. In DNA form, the CDR3 reads TGTGCCAGCAGCGAGCGGGGGTATACCGGGGAGCTGTTTTTT.

This clone was recorded a few times. The rearrangement uses TRBV6-4 and TRBJ2-2; TRBD1 agrees at 7 bases. Germline loops: CDR1 MRHNA, CDR2 SNTAGT. The CDR3 totals 14 residues. Trimming took 5 bases from V and 4 from J; bases not matched to a gene: 4. The CDR3 protein is CASSRGLGTGELFF. The CDR3 bases are TGTGCCAGCAGTAGGGGGCTTGGCACCGGGGAGCTGTTTTTT.

CDR3 residues: CAWSEPLHSGRAYNEQFF. The CDR3 region has the DNA TGTGCCTGGAGCGAACCCCTCCATAGCGGGAGGGCGTACAATGAGCAGTTCTTC. This chain uses TRBV30 with TRBJ2-1; 11 bases align to TRBD2. There are 18 residues in the CDR3. V was pared by 3 bases and J by 4 bases, with 14 bases of the junction left unmatched. Germline V gene sequence: CDR1 GTSNPN, CDR2 SVGIG (reference sequence).

This chain connects TRBV7-8 to TRBJ1-1; a possible D gene is TRBD1 (5 bases). This CDR3 region has 16 residues. Germline V gene lookup returns CDR1 SGHVS and CDR2 FQNEAQ. Trimming shortened V by 1 base and J by 1 base, and 13 bases separated the two germline ends. Here the CDR3 reads CASSLEESGWNTEAFF. The DNA of the CDR3 is TGTGCCAGCAGCTTAGAGGAGTCAGGGTGGAACACTGAAGCTTTCTTT.

The gene calls are TRBV29-1 and TRBJ2-2, with 9 nucleotides matching TRBD2. CDR3 length: 15 amino acids. Germline V CDR1 and CDR2: SQVTM, ANQGSEA. With 1 base clipped from V and 6 bases from J, the junction kept 6 bases outside the gene matches. For the CDR3, the DNA is TGCAGCGTTGAAGTGCGCGGGGGGGCGTCCGGGGAGCTGTTTTTT. Protein: CSVEVRGGASGELFF.

The V call is TRBV5-1, the J call TRBJ2-3, with TRBD2 as a possible D gene (5 bases). Germline lookup yields CDR1 SGHRS and CDR2 YFSETQ. The ends were cut back, 5 bases at V and 2 bases at J, with 6 bases in the middle. The CDR3 contains 12 residues. As DNA, the CDR3 is TGCGCCAGCAGACGGGACACAGATACGCAGTATTTT. The encoded protein is CASRRDTDTQYF.

The chain employs TRBV7-9 and TRBJ1-1, with TRBD1 matching 9 bases. The CDR3 runs 15 residues. The ends lost 5 bases at V and 1 base at J; junction bases unmatched: 5. CDR1 is SEHNR and CDR2 is FQNEAQ in the germline V gene (reference sequence). The chain's CDR3 is CASSPRTGANTEAFF. The CDR3 DNA sequence: TGTGCCAGCAGCCCCCGGACAGGGGCGAACACTGAAGCTTTCTTT.

J is TRBJ1-5 and V is TRBV4-3, with a possible D match to TRBD1 (5 bases). Trimming took off 0 bases at V and 3 bases at J, with 9 bases between the two ends. The CDR3 consists of 15 residues. Per the germline V gene, CDR1 is LGHNA and CDR2 is YSLEER. The CDR3 here is CASSQDTGINQPQHF. The CDR3, as DNA: TGCGCCAGCAGCCAAGACACAGGAATCAATCAGCCCCAGCATTTT.

The chain has TRBV7-9 and TRBJ1-6; 9 bases agree with TRBD1. The length of the CDR3 is 14 residues. Germline assignment: CDR1 SEHNR and CDR2 FQNEAQ (reference sequence). V lost 4 bases and J lost 12; bases outside the gene matches: 7. The CDR3 DNA is TGTGCCAGCAGCTCTGCGACAGGGGGAAGACCCCTCCACTTT. This encodes CASSSATGGRPLHF.

Worth noting for this clone: This sample includes further DNA sequences coding for the same CDR3. V is TRBV29-1 and J is TRBJ2-3; TRBD2 agrees at 12 bases. This CDR3 is built from 14 residues. The germline V gene encodes CDR1 SQVTM and CDR2 ANQGSEA. The V gene end was trimmed by 6 bases and the J gene end by 3 bases; junction bases not matched to a gene: 4. Here the CDR3 DNA reads TGCAGCGTCGTGACTAGCGGGAGTACAGATACGCAGTATTTT. Its translation: CSVVTSGSTDTQYF.

The CDR3 DNA follows: TGTGCCAGCACCGAGTGGGAGGGGATTGAGCGGACTGAAGCTTTCTTT. It translates to CASTEWEGIERTEAFF. This chain links TRBV7-2 with TRBJ1-1; a weak D match, TRBD1 (5 bases). The CDR3 extends over 16 amino acids. In germline, CDR1 is SGHTA, CDR2 FQGNSA. The V and J ends lost 7 bases and 5 bases respectively, with 23 bases between them.

The CDR3 spells CASSQDPQGGAEAFF. DNA of the CDR3: TGCGCCAGCAGCCAAGATCCCCAGGGTGGCGCTGAAGCTTTCTTT. The chain links TRBV4-1 to TRBJ1-1; perhaps TRBD1 as D (5 bases). Germline CDR1 MGHRA, CDR2 YSYEKL. The CDR3 consists of 15 residues. V gave up 0 bases and J gave up 6 bases, with 14 bases separating them.

The V and J genes are TRBV19 and TRBJ1-5; 8 nucleotides line up with TRBD1. J lost 2 bases, V lost 3 bases, and 6 bases had no gene match. The germline gives CDR1 LNHDA, CDR2 SQIVND (reference sequence). The CDR3 loop spans 16 amino acids. In DNA, the CDR3 is TGTGCCAGTAGTATCGGACAGGGCCTAGGCAATCAGCCCCAGCATTTT. Translated: CASSIGQGLGNQPQHF.

The rearrangement uses TRBV7-2 and TRBJ2-7; 7 bases agree with TRBD1. Germline CDR1 is SGHTA and CDR2 is FQGNSA. The CDR3 has 11 amino acids. Germline trimming cut 5 bases from V and 9 bases from J; bases unmatched to any gene: 4. The CDR3 sequence: CASSLNRGQYF. The CDR3 nucleotides are TGTGCCAGCAGCCTCAACAGGGGGCAGTACTTC.

This clone showed up just once. V and J are TRBV4-1 and TRBJ1-5; no clear D. V lost 0 bases to trimming and J lost 9 bases, with 12 bases between them. The V gene's germline CDR1 is MGHRA and CDR2 YSYEKL. The CDR3 covers 14 residues. The CDR3 DNA is TGCGCCAGCAGCCAAGATAGGGAGGTCCGGCCCCAGCATTTT. This translates into CASSQDREVRPQHF.

The chain is built from TRBV7-6 and TRBJ2-1; D uncertain. CDR1 and CDR2 (germline): SGHVS, FNYEAQ. Trimming left V 6 bases short and J 6 bases short, with 6 bases between. This CDR3 has 11 amino acids. The CDR3 protein is CASSEANEQFF. The CDR3 DNA sequence: TGTGCCAGCAGTGAGGCCAATGAGCAGTTCTTC.

This clone was recorded once. The chain carries TRBV6-6 and TRBJ2-7; tentative D call: TRBD1 (6 bases). The CDR3 is 14 residues long. Germline CDR1 and CDR2: MNHNY and SVGAGI (reference sequence). Deletions cut 6 bases from V and 3 bases from J, with 15 bases between. The CDR3 region has the DNA TGTGCCAGCAGCCATGGACAGAACAGCTACGAGCAGTACTTC. As protein: CASSHGQNSYEQYF.

Ten or more counts support this clone. This chain links TRBV5-4 with TRBJ2-6; 7 nucleotides line up with TRBD1. V trimming: 3 bases; J trimming: 0 bases; junction bases outside the gene matches: 6. Germline CDR1 SGHNT, CDR2 YYREEE (reference sequence). This CDR3 is built from 17 residues. The CDR3 DNA sequence: TGTGCCAGCAGCTCGACAGGGAGCAGCTCTGGGGCCAACGTCCTGACTTTC. Protein: CASSSTGSSSGANVLTF.

This clone was counted a few times. The chain recombines TRBV7-6 with TRBJ1-2, with TRBD1 as a possible D gene (6 bases). The CDR3 runs 15 residues. Germline-derived CDR1 and CDR2 are SGHVS and FNYEAQ. V was trimmed by 1 base and J by 5 bases, leaving 14 bases between them. CDR3 in DNA: TGTGCCAGCAGCTTAGACAGGGAGAGCCTTTATGGCTACACCTTC. It is translated as CASSLDRESLYGYTF. Filled out from reference TRBV7-6 and TRBJ1-2, the complete variable domain reads GAGVSQSPRYKVTKRGQDVALRCDPISGHVSLYWYRQALGQGPEFLTYFNYEAQQDKSGLPNDRFSAERPEGSISTLTIQRTEQRDSAMYRCASSLDRESLYGYTFGSGTRLTVV.

The chain has TRBV4-3 and TRBJ2-1; 9 bases are shared with TRBD1. Germline V gives CDR1 LGHNA, CDR2 YSLEER. This CDR3 is 17 amino acids long. The J segment lost 8 bases and the V segment lost 0 bases, leaving 11 bases of the junction unmatched. CDR3 region: CASSQEGAGTGRDEQFF. DNA of the CDR3: TGCGCCAGCAGCCAAGAGGGCGCCGGGACAGGGAGGGATGAGCAGTTCTTC.

This rearrangement joins TRBV12-5 to TRBJ1-4; D gene unclear. Germline values: CDR1 LGHNT, CDR2 FRNRAP. This CDR3 has 15 amino acids. V lost 3 bases and J lost 8, with 16 bases in between. The CDR3 here is CASGFQARFREKLFF. The CDR3 DNA is TGTGCTAGTGGTTTTCAGGCCCGCTTTAGGGAAAAACTGTTTTTT.

V is TRBV19 and J is TRBJ2-5; tentatively, D is TRBD2 (6 bases). V lost 8 bases, J lost 2 bases, and 9 bases lay in between. The CDR3 consists of 12 residues. From germline, CDR1 is LNHDA and CDR2 SQIVND (reference sequence). In nucleotides, the CDR3 is TGTGCCAGTCGGGGACTGCAAGAGACCCAGTACTTC. This encodes CASRGLQETQYF.